This passage covers 12 T cell receptor beta chains from one sample sequenced in a study of radiotherapy plus CTLA-4 blockade in lung cancer. The protocol was immunoSEQ multiplex PCR, while the TCRdb copy is restricted to in-frame clones and leaves out a portion. This table has approximately 80,000 clones, around 74% appearing once. Source: peripheral blood, taken from a patient treated with radiotherapy plus ipilimumab. These receptors were taken from a human donor with non-small cell lung cancer whose response to radiotherapy plus ipilimumab could not be evaluated.

This sequence joins TRBV6-1 and TRBJ2-5; tentatively, D is TRBD1 (5 bases). V shed 2 bases and J shed 2 bases, with 9 bases lying between them. The CDR3 is made up of 14 amino acids. Germline V CDR1 and CDR2: MNHNS, SASEGT. CDR3 amino acids: CASSESGAQETQYF. The DNA for the CDR3 is TGTGCCAGCAGTGAATCTGGGGCTCAAGAGACCCAGTACTTC.

This clone has at least ten counts. J is TRBJ2-3 and V is TRBV5-1; D is ambiguous. The germline V and J ends were trimmed by 2 bases and 2 bases, with 3 bases remaining between them. CDR1 is SGHRS, CDR2 YFSETQ, per germline. This CDR3 comprises 12 residues. The CDR3 bases are TGCGCCAGCAGCTTATACACAGATACGCAGTATTTT. Amino acid sequence: CASSLYTDTQYF.

V and J are TRBV19 and TRBJ2-5; D is perhaps TRBD2 (6 bases). The DNA matches TRBJ2-7 better at its end, which makes the J call doubtful. In germline, CDR1 is LNHDA, CDR2 SQIVND (reference sequence). CDR3 length: 16 amino acids. The CDR3 DNA reads as TGTGCCAGTAGTAGGGGGGTGTCGGTTAGCTCCTACGAGCAGTACTTC. Amino acids: CASSRGVSVSSYEQYF.

V gene TRBV28 combines with J gene TRBJ1-4; D ambiguous. The V gene's germline CDR1 is MDHEN and CDR2 SYDVKM. This CDR3 region has 12 residues. Trimming stripped 2 bases from V and 6 bases from J, with 4 bases between. The CDR3 nucleotides are TGTGCCAGCAGTTTAGCAGATGAAAAACTGTTTTTT. Its translation is CASSLADEKLFF.

This clone was detected only once. The J gene is TRBJ1-1, the V gene TRBV2; TRBD1 might be the D (5 bases). Trimming took off 5 bases at V and 0 bases at J, with 13 bases between the two ends. The CDR3 is 15 residues long. Germline V lookup: CDR1 SNHLY, CDR2 FYNNEI. CDR3 residues: CASSLDQGMNTEAFF. In DNA, the CDR3 is TGTGCCAGCAGTCTAGACCAGGGCATGAACACTGAAGCTTTCTTT. Together with reference TRBV2 and TRBJ1-1, the CDR3 gives the full variable domain: EPEVTQTPSHQVTQMGQEVILRCVPISNHLYFYWYRQILGQKVEFLVSFYNNEISEKSEIFDDQFSVERPDGSNFTLKIRSTKLEDSAMYFCASSLDQGMNTEAFFGQGTRLTVV.

The rearrangement uses TRBV29-1 and TRBJ2-5; a weak D match, TRBD2 (5 bases). The better agreement between TRBJ2-7 and the DNA end casts doubt on the J call. This CDR3 contains 13 residues. In germline, CDR1 is SQVTM, CDR2 ANQGSEA. The CDR3 nucleotides read TGCAGCGTTGAAGCAGCGGCTACCTACGAGCAGTACTTC. Protein sequence: CSVEAAATYEQYF.

V gene TRBV7-2 combines with J gene TRBJ2-3; 11 bases are a match to TRBD1. With V trimmed by 1 base and J by 4 bases, 4 bases remained unmatched. The CDR3 sequence is 16 residues long. Germline CDR1 reads SGHTA; CDR2 reads FQGNSA. CDR3: CASSLVGTGGADTQYF. The CDR3 coding sequence is TGTGCCAGCAGCTTAGTAGGGACAGGGGGTGCAGATACGCAGTATTTT. Looking up the rest from reference TRBV7-2 and TRBJ2-3 gives the full variable domain: GAGVSQSPSNKVTEKGKDVELRCDPISGHTALYWYRQSLGQGLEFLIYFQGNSAPDKSGLPSDRFSAERTGGSVSTLTIQRTQQEDSAVYLCASSLVGTGGADTQYFGPGTRLTVL.

The chain combines TRBV4-1 with TRBJ2-5; 8 bases agree with TRBD1. The J call is uncertain, as TRBJ2-7 better fits the DNA end. This CDR3 has 15 residues. Germline CDR1 reads MGHRA; CDR2 reads YSYEKL. The CDR3 coding sequence is TGCGCCAGCAGCCAATGGCAGGGGGCTTCCTACGAGCAGTACTTC. Its translation is CASSQWQGASYEQYF.

The chain carries TRBV9 and TRBJ2-7; 7 nucleotides line up with TRBD1. The CDR3 runs to 14 residues. Germline assignment: CDR1 SGDLS and CDR2 YYNGEE. Germline trimming cut 0 bases from V and 7 bases from J; bases unmatched to any gene: 7. The CDR3 sequence: CASSVAPGQLEQYF. The CDR3 nucleotides read TGTGCCAGCAGCGTAGCCCCGGGACAGTTAGAGCAGTACTTC. The complete variable domain, with remaining parts taken from reference TRBV9 and TRBJ2-7, reads DSGVTQTPKHLITATGQRVTLRCSPRSGDLSVYWYQQSLDQGLQFLIQYYNGEERAKGNILERFSAQQFPDLHSELNLSSLELGDSALYFCASSVAPGQLEQYFGPGTRLTVT.

The chain is built from TRBV6-1 and TRBJ1-1; the D gene is possibly TRBD1 (5 bases). Trimming took off 8 bases at V and 4 bases at J, with 14 bases between the two ends. The CDR3 is 13 amino acids. Germline CDR1 MNHNS, CDR2 SASEGT. The CDR3 protein is CASSQETFTEAFF. The CDR3 bases are TGTGCCAGCTCACAGGAAACTTTCACTGAAGCTTTCTTT.

This rearrangement joins TRBV28 to TRBJ1-1, with D perhaps TRBD1 (6 bases). Per germline, CDR1 MDHEN and CDR2 SYDVKM. The CDR3 is 15 amino acids. V lost 5 bases and J lost 6, with 19 bases in between. The CDR3 DNA follows: TGTGCCAGCAGTACCGGACAGTATAAGTTCGCTGAAGCTTTCTTT. Its translation is CASSTGQYKFAEAFF. Full variable domain (remainder filled in from reference TRBV28 and TRBJ1-1): DVKVTQSSRYLVKRTGEKVFLECVQDMDHENMFWYRQDPGLGLRLIYFSYDVKMKEKGDIPEGYSVSREKKERFSLILESASTNQTSMYLCASSTGQYKFAEAFFGQGTRLTVV.

V is TRBV18 and J is TRBJ1-2; D unclear. Deletions cut 2 bases from V and 2 bases from J, with 9 bases between. The CDR3 has 14 residues. Germline CDR1 reads KGHSH; CDR2 reads LQKENI. CDR3 coding DNA: TGTGCCAGCTCACCAAATCAGGCCAACTATGGCTACACCTTC. The encoded protein is CASSPNQANYGYTF.